This T cell receptor beta chain was sequenced during a study of persistence of HIV-infected CD4 T cells. Looking at the study overall: Isolated cells were CMV- and HIV-1 Gag-responding CD4+ T cells. Study-wide points: TCR analyses could not target the rare provirus-carrying CMV-responding cells.

An overlapping HIV-1 Gag peptide pool stimulated these cells at roughly 1 ug/peptide/mL. CD40L-negative CD69-negative CD45RO-high memory CD4+ T cells were sorted as populations depleted of antigen-responding cells. As regards this clone: Its target is not known. This CDR3 is also generated by other DNA sequences in the sample.

The libraries were made with immunoSEQ version 4 in survey mode. Using immunoSEQ multiplex PCR, the repertoire was profiled, and TCRdb retains in-frame clones only, with some absent. Of some 58,000 clones listed, more than 70% are singletons. V was pared by 5 bases and J by 1 base, with 9 bases between. Germline loops: CDR1 MDHEN, CDR2 SYDVKM. This CDR3 comprises 13 residues. This clonotype originated in an adult man with HIV who was CMV-seropositive. The sample in question was CD4+ T cells sorted from PBMCs after roughly 19-hour stimulation, obtained from a patient who received antiretroviral therapy. The chain employs TRBV28 and TRBJ2-7; D remains unclear. Here the CDR3 DNA reads TGTGCCAGCAGTCCCCCGGGTTCCTACGAGCAGTACTTC. Protein product: CASSPPGSYEQYF.